These 19 T cell receptor beta chains originate from one sample sequenced in a study of T-cell reconstitution after alpha-beta-depleted transplantation in children. The authors prepared the TCRbeta library with unique molecular identifiers. MiXCR, run by TCRdb on the PCR reads, gives a single entry per CDR3 protein. The data hold more than 400,000 distinct CDR3 sequences, with roughly 43% observed a single time. Sequencing used PBMCs, obtained before TCRalphabeta/CD19-depleted stem cell transplant. These receptors came from a girl aged 2-10 years with aplastic anemia, due to receive a stem cell transplant.

The sample holds a few counts of this clonotype. This rearrangement joins TRBV20-1 to TRBJ1-5; TRBD1 matches 7 bases. The CDR3 consists of 14 residues. The V gene end was trimmed by 0 bases and the J gene end by 5 bases; junction bases not matched to a gene: 4. CDR1 is DFQATT, CDR2 SNEGSKA, per germline (reference sequence). In DNA form, the CDR3 reads TGCAGTGCTAGAGATATACAGGGGCATCAGCCCCAGCATTTT. Amino acids: CSARDIQGHQPQHF.

This chain uses TRBV6-1 with TRBJ1-1; D remains unclear. CDR1 is MNHNS, CDR2 SASEGT, per germline. V lost 6 bases, J lost 3 bases, and 17 bases lay in between. The CDR3 extends over 15 amino acids. CDR3 protein: CASRRLDTQYTEAFF. The CDR3, as DNA: TGTGCCAGCAGGAGACTAGACACGCAATACACTGAAGCTTTCTTT.

The chain recombines TRBV5-1 with TRBJ2-7, with D maybe TRBD1 (6 bases). CDR3 size: 15 residues. Germline assignment: CDR1 SGHRS and CDR2 YFSETQ. Trimming stripped 3 bases from V and 2 bases from J, with 15 bases between. The CDR3 region is CASSWGPDSTYEQYF. The CDR3 DNA sequence: TGCGCCAGCAGCTGGGGGCCGGACAGCACCTACGAGCAGTACTTC.

The chain employs TRBV5-1 and TRBJ2-3; 11 bases are a match to TRBD2. The length of the CDR3 is 14 residues. V was clipped by 3 bases and J by 5 bases; unmatched bases: 2. Germline V lookup: CDR1 SGHRS, CDR2 YFSETQ. The chain's CDR3 is CASSYGTSGDTQYF. As DNA, the CDR3 is TGCGCCAGCAGCTACGGGACTAGCGGAGATACGCAGTATTTT.

J is TRBJ2-2 and V is TRBV5-1, with 7 bases lining up with TRBD1. The CDR3 loop spans 17 amino acids. Trimming took 3 bases from V and 0 from J; bases not matched to a gene: 8. Looked up from germline, CDR1 is SGHRS and CDR2 is YFSETQ. CDR3 sequence reads: CASSYVEGASNTGELFF. The CDR3 DNA reads TGCGCCAGCAGCTATGTAGAGGGGGCCTCGAACACCGGGGAGCTGTTTTTT.

The rearrangement links TRBV20-1 to TRBJ2-7; D not certain. Germline CDR1 DFQATT, CDR2 SNEGSKA (reference sequence). V was clipped by 7 bases and J by 0 bases, with 10 bases between them. This CDR3 comprises 12 residues. CDR3 amino acids: CSGWGRSYEQYF. CDR3 DNA: TGCAGTGGTTGGGGTCGCTCCTACGAGCAGTACTTC.

This clonotype was detected only a few times. The chain employs TRBV4-1 and TRBJ2-7; 10 bases are shared with TRBD2. This CDR3 has 16 amino acids. J was trimmed by 5 bases and V by 4 bases; bases with no gene match: 11. Germline V CDR1 and CDR2: MGHRA, YSYEKL. The CDR3 protein is CASSPPGLAGVDEQYF. CDR3 in DNA: TGCGCCAGCAGCCCCCCTGGGCTAGCGGGAGTAGACGAGCAGTACTTC.

The V call is TRBV20-1, the J call TRBJ1-2; 7 positions match TRBD1. The V gene's germline CDR1 is DFQATT and CDR2 SNEGSKA (reference sequence). After removal of 6 bases from V and 0 bases from J, the junction contained 1 base not matched to a gene. The CDR3 spans 12 residues. The CDR3 DNA reads TGCAGTGCAGGGACAGCTAACTATGGCTACACCTTC. Its translation: CSAGTANYGYTF.

The rearrangement uses TRBV20-1 and TRBJ2-7; 7 positions agree with TRBD1. In germline, CDR1 is DFQATT, CDR2 SNEGSKA (reference sequence). J was trimmed by 6 bases and V by 4 bases; bases with no gene match: 6. This CDR3 has 12 residues. The CDR3 region is CSATGRGLEQYF. In DNA, the CDR3 is TGCAGTGCTACGGGAAGGGGGCTCGAGCAGTACTTC.

The V gene is TRBV6-2 or TRBV6-3, the J gene TRBJ2-1, with TRBD2 identical over 7 bases. The V gene's germline CDR1 is MNHEY and CDR2 SVGEGT. This CDR3 spans 15 amino acids. V gave up 5 bases and J gave up 4 bases; unmatched junction bases: 8. For the CDR3, the DNA is TGTGCCAGCAGTCCCTCGGGACTACTATACAATGAGCAGTTCTTC. Translation: CASSPSGLLYNEQFF.

The chain joins TRBV7-2 to TRBJ2-7; possibly TRBD1 for D (6 bases). Germline-derived CDR1 and CDR2 are SGHTA and FQGNSA. Deletions cut 5 bases from V and 0 bases from J, with 17 bases between. This CDR3 comprises 16 residues. CDR3 loop: CASSLKPGASSYEQYF. The CDR3 DNA follows: TGTGCCAGCAGCCTAAAACCAGGGGCTAGCTCCTACGAGCAGTACTTC.

There are a few counts of this clonotype. The CDR3 region is CASSYPVGVPSTDTQYF. The CDR3, as DNA: TGTGCCAGCAGTTACCCGGTTGGGGTCCCCAGCACAGATACGCAGTATTTT. The chain employs TRBV6-5 and TRBJ2-3; D is unclear. The CDR3 spans 17 residues. The ends were cut back, 2 bases at V and 0 bases at J, with 15 bases in the middle. Germline CDR1 is MNHEY and CDR2 is SVGAGI.

The sample holds a few counts of this clonotype. The chain couples TRBV20-1 to TRBJ2-2; TRBD2 agrees at 9 bases. V lost 6 bases, J lost 6 bases, and 8 bases stayed unmatched. The CDR3 totals 14 residues. In germline, CDR1 is DFQATT, CDR2 SNEGSKA (reference sequence). The CDR3 here is CSARPRGGPGELFF. CDR3 nucleotides: TGCAGTGCCAGACCGCGGGGGGGCCCCGGGGAGCTGTTTTTT.

This clonotype was found many times. The chain links TRBV28 to TRBJ1-1, with a possible D match to TRBD1 (5 bases). Germline CDR1 and CDR2: MDHEN and SYDVKM. Trimming took 10 bases from V and 3 from J, leaving 15 bases between them. The CDR3 loop spans 13 amino acids. The CDR3 sequence is CATQRGWDTEAFF. As DNA, the CDR3 is TGTGCCACCCAGCGGGGCTGGGACACTGAAGCTTTCTTT.

This clonotype was seen many times. The chain couples TRBV20-1 to TRBJ2-7; the match to TRBD2 covers 8 bases. The junction had 9 bases not matched to a gene; V was cut back by 3 bases and J by 2 bases. The CDR3 is made up of 15 amino acids. Germline assignment: CDR1 DFQATT and CDR2 SNEGSKA (reference sequence). DNA of the CDR3: TGCAGTGCTAGCGGAAGCGGGAGTTCCCCCTACGAGCAGTACTTC. It translates to CSASGSGSSPYEQYF.

This clonotype was found many times. The rearrangement uses TRBV7-6 and TRBJ1-5; the match to TRBD1 covers 11 bases. This CDR3 is 15 amino acids long. With 4 bases clipped from V and 11 bases from J, the junction kept 10 bases outside the gene matches. Germline CDR1 and CDR2: SGHVS and FNYEAQ. The CDR3 sequence: CASSYGTGGGGAQHF. CDR3 DNA: TGTGCCAGCAGCTACGGGACAGGGGGTGGAGGGGCCCAGCATTTT.

This rearrangement joins TRBV20-1 to TRBJ1-3; the D gene is possibly TRBD1 (6 bases). The CDR3 contains 14 residues. Germline CDR1 DFQATT, CDR2 SNEGSKA (reference sequence). With 3 bases removed from V and 2 bases from J, the gap between germline ends came to 11 bases. CDR3 in amino acids: CSASISGAGNTIYF. For the CDR3, the DNA is TGCAGTGCTAGCATCTCAGGGGCTGGAAACACCATATATTTT.

The CDR3 coding sequence is TGTGCCAGCAGCTGGGCAGCGGCCTACGAGCAGTACTTC. This encodes CASSWAAAYEQYF. The chain combines TRBV27 with TRBJ2-7; D possibly corresponds to TRBD2 (5 bases). The CDR3 covers 13 residues. Germline V gene lookup returns CDR1 MNHEY and CDR2 SMNVEV (reference sequence). V was clipped by 6 bases and J by 2 bases, with 11 bases between them.

The V call is TRBV5-4, the J call TRBJ2-3; 9 nucleotides align to TRBD2. The CDR3 runs to 16 residues. In germline, CDR1 is SGHNT, CDR2 YYREEE (reference sequence). V dropped 4 bases and J dropped 2; count of bases not matched to a gene: 8. CDR3 sequence reads: CASSLKTSGDTDTQYF. CDR3 DNA: TGTGCCAGCAGCCTTAAGACTAGCGGTGACACAGATACGCAGTATTTT.